This T cell receptor beta chain came from a study of cytomegalovirus exposure and HLA in healthy donors. The PCR was carried out with 60 Vbeta primers and 13 Jbeta primers. Sequencing was performed with immunoSEQ multiplex PCR; in TCRdb, only in-frame clones are kept and a portion is missing. Of tens of thousands of clones listed, less than 80% are singletons. Per germline, CDR1 SNHLY and CDR2 FYNNEI. Trimming took 2 bases from V and 0 from J, leaving 26 bases between them. The CDR3 loop spans 21 amino acids. V and J are TRBV2 and TRBJ1-3; no definite D call. The specimen was PBMCs. This TCR was recovered from a man aged 25 to 45 in good health and CMV-seronegative. The CDR3 sequence is CASSELVCGYVPPSSGNTIYF. Written as DNA, the CDR3 is TGTGCCAGCAGTGAACTGGTATGCGGGTATGTCCCTCCCTCCTCTGGAAACACCATATATTTT.